Listed below are T cell receptor beta chains from one sample, sequenced in a study of cytomegalovirus exposure and HLA in healthy donors. Assay used: immunoSEQ multiplex PCR; TCRdb lists only in-frame clones, some missing. The sample lists about 230,000 clones; around 88% were seen once. Sample: PBMCs. The receptors originated from a woman aged 18-30 years in good health and CMV-seronegative. Each CDR3 is given with its conserved first and last residue. D genes are given only for firm matches. A clone size is listed for some rows: how often the clone was seen (once, few, many), or a class if it is expanded.

d_gene	v_gene	j_gene	abundance	len	CDR3nt	CDR3aa
TRBD2	TRBV4-2	TRBJ2-7	few	17	TGTGCCAGCAGCCAAGATGGTCCAGCGGGAGACAGCTACGAGCAGTACTTC	CASSQDGPAGDSYEQYF
TRBD2	TRBV5-1	TRBJ2-3	-	14	TGCGCCAGCAGCTTGGAGGCTAGCGGGGGGTTGTCGTATTTT	CASSLEASGGLSYF
TRBD1	TRBV6-5	TRBJ2-7	-	13	TGTGCCAGCAGTTGGGGACAGGCCTACGAGCAGTACTTC	CASSWGQAYEQYF
-	TRBV5-5	TRBJ1-3	-	15	TGTGCCAGCAGATCCTCAGGCCCCTCTGGAAACACCATATATTTT	CASRSSGPSGNTIYF
TRBD2	TRBV7-2	TRBJ2-7	-	16	TGTGCCAGCAGCTTAGTTGGGACTAGCGGGGACTACGAGCAGTACTTC	CASSLVGTSGDYEQYF
-	TRBV9	TRBJ1-1	-	18	TGTGCCAGCAGCGTAGATTCCGGCGGGGCCCCGGGAGCGGCTGAAGCTTTCTTT	CASSVDSGGAPGAAEAFF
-	TRBV5-6	TRBJ1-2	-	13	TGTGCCAGCAGCTTGGGGGGCCCGGGGGGCAACACCTTC	CASSLGGPGGNTF
-	TRBV7-3	TRBJ2-3	-	14	TGTGCCAGCAGCCTGAACGCCGGCACAGATATGCAGTATTTT	CASSLNAGTDMQYF
TRBD1	TRBV15	TRBJ1-2	once	16	TGTGCCACCAGCGAGAATTATGGACAGGACATCTATGGCTACACCTTC	CATSENYGQDIYGYTF
TRBD2	TRBV5-1	TRBJ2-1	-	15	TGCGCCAGCAGCTTGGTTAGCGGGGGGGCAAATGAGCAGTTCTTC	CASSLVSGGANEQFF
TRBD2	TRBV5-4	TRBJ2-2	-	16	TGTGCCAGCAGCGAACCTAGCGGGGGGGGTTCCGGGGAGCTGTTTTTT	CASSEPSGGGSGELFF
-	TRBV5-1	TRBJ2-5	few	13	TGCGCCAGCAGCTTGGGCGGCGGAGAGACCCAGTACTTC	CASSLGGGETQYF
-	TRBV15	TRBJ2-7	few	15	TGTGCCACCAGCAGAGATCGCGCCCCCTCGTACGAGCAGTACTTC	CATSRDRAPSYEQYF
-	TRBV7-9	TRBJ2-2	once	14	TGTGCCAGCAGCTACCTAAGGAACACCGGGGAGCTGTTTTTT	CASSYLRNTGELFF
TRBD1	TRBV7-9	TRBJ2-5	-	14	TGTGCCAGCAGCAGATGGACAGGGAAAGAGACCCAGTACTTC	CASSRWTGKETQYF
TRBD1	TRBV4-2	TRBJ1-4	once	17	TGTGCCAGCAGCCAGGGCCTGGGGACAGGGGACACCAATAAACTGTTTTTT	CASSQGLGTGDTNKLFF
TRBD1	TRBV5-6	TRBJ1-2	-	15	TGTGCCAGCAGTCCCCCGGGACAGGGGGACTATGGCTACACCTTC	CASSPPGQGDYGYTF
TRBD2	TRBV2	TRBJ2-1	few	15	TGTGCCAGCAGTGAGTGGACTAGCGGGAGTGGTGAGCAGTTCTTC	CASSEWTSGSGEQFF
-	TRBV5-4	TRBJ1-6	few	15	TGTGCCAGCAGCCCGGAGGGAGAAGGTAGCTCACCCCTCCACTTT	CASSPEGEGSSPLHF
-	TRBV30	TRBJ2-1	few	15	TGTGCCTGGAGTGTGTCGGGCAGGGTCTACAATGAGCAGTTCTTC	CAWSVSGRVYNEQFF
TRBD2	TRBV27	TRBJ2-1	-	16	TGTGCCAGCAGTTTAATCGCGGGAGCCTTCGGAAATGAGCAGTTCTTC	CASSLIAGAFGNEQFF
-	TRBV5-6	TRBJ2-1	-	16	TGTGCCAGCAGCTCAAGGACTCCATTCTCCTACAATGAGCAGTTCTTC	CASSSRTPFSYNEQFF
TRBD2	TRBV6-5	TRBJ2-7	few	15	TGTGCCAGCAGCTATAGCGGGAGGTCCTCCTACGAGCAGTACTTC	CASSYSGRSSYEQYF
-	TRBV18	TRBJ2-3	once	13	TGTGCCAGCTCACCATTAGTAACAGATACGCAGTATTTT	CASSPLVTDTQYF
-	TRBV5-1	TRBJ1-1	-	20	TGCGCCAGCAGCAAAAACTACGACCCGGGTATCCGGTTCATGAACACTGAAGCTTTCTTT	CASSKNYDPGIRFMNTEAFF
TRBD2	TRBV5-4	TRBJ2-1	-	14	TGTGCCAGCAGCTTCGGTACGGGAGGGGATGAGCAGTTCTTC	CASSFGTGGDEQFF
-	TRBV5-6	TRBJ2-1	-	15	TGTGCCAGCAGCATGGGGGGGGGCCTTGTAAATGAGCAGTTCTTC	CASSMGGGLVNEQFF
TRBD1	TRBV6-5	TRBJ2-7	-	14	TGTGCCAGCAGTTACTGGACAGGGGCCTACGAGCAGTACTTC	CASSYWTGAYEQYF
TRBD2	TRBV29-1	TRBJ2-1	-	12	TGCAGCCCCACCGGGGGGAACAATGAGCAGTTCTTC	CSPTGGNNEQFF
TRBD1	TRBV13	TRBJ1-3	-	14	TGTGCCAGCAGCAAAACAGGGGCTGGAAACACCATATATTTT	CASSKTGAGNTIYF
TRBD1	TRBV7-9	TRBJ1-5	few	12	TGTGCCAGCAGCCCGGGACAGCAGCCCCAGCATTTT	CASSPGQQPQHF
-	TRBV27	TRBJ1-1	-	15	TGTGCCAGCAGTTTATCGGCCGGTAGGGGAGGTGAAGCTTTCTTT	CASSLSAGRGGEAFF
-	TRBV5-1	TRBJ1-2	once	15	TGCGCCAGCAGCTTGGCCGGAGTCCTCGACTATGGCTACACCTTC	CASSLAGVLDYGYTF
TRBD1	TRBV29-1	TRBJ1-2	-	15	TGCAGCGTAGGACAGGGGGTCACCAGAGATGGTGGCTACACCTTC	CSVGQGVTRDGGYTF
-	TRBV11-2	TRBJ2-7	-	14	TGTGCCAGCAGCACGATGACAGCCCGCTACGAGCAGTACTTC	CASSTMTARYEQYF
TRBD1	TRBV6-5	TRBJ2-7	-	13	TGTGCCAGCAGGGGGACAGGGGGAGGCGAGCAGTACTTC	CASRGTGGGEQYF
TRBD1	TRBV7-2	TRBJ1-1	-	14	TGTGCCAGCAGCTTGGACAGGGCTCTCGCCGAAGCTTTCTTT	CASSLDRALAEAFF
TRBD1	TRBV7-9	TRBJ1-4	-	16	TGTGCCAGCAGCCCGCAAGGGACAGGCGGGGGCGAAAAACTGTTTTTT	CASSPQGTGGGEKLFF
TRBD1	TRBV6-1	TRBJ2-7	-	15	TGTGCCAGCAGTGAAGCCGGGACAGGGCGCCTCGAGCAGTACTTC	CASSEAGTGRLEQYF
TRBD1	TRBV7-2	TRBJ1-2	-	15	TGTGCCAGCAGCCTACAGACAGGGGCAGGGGGTGGCTACACCTTC	CASSLQTGAGGGYTF
-	TRBV5-4	TRBJ1-2	-	13	TGTGCCAGCAGGTCCCAGGGCGACAATGGCTACACCTTC	CASRSQGDNGYTF
-	TRBV9	TRBJ2-6	-	15	TGTGCCAGCAGCGCGTCTGAGTCTGGGGCCAACGTCCTGACTTTC	CASSASESGANVLTF
TRBD1	TRBV6-5	TRBJ1-1	few	14	TGTGCCAGCAGTTCAGGGGGCTGGGCCACTGAAGCTTTCTTT	CASSSGGWATEAFF
-	TRBV7-8	TRBJ1-1	-	14	TGTGCCAGCAGCGGACAAATAGGGGACACTGAAGCTTTCTTT	CASSGQIGDTEAFF